The rows below give T cell receptor beta chains drawn from one sample of a study of beta chain features in type 1 diabetes. Measured with immunoSEQ multiplex PCR; TCRdb has only the in-frame clones, and not every one. The table records 900,000 or so clones, roughly a sixth of them present only once. The sample taken for sequencing was naive CD4+ T cells from blood. These receptors originate from a woman under 30 in good health. Both conserved end residues are part of each CDR3. The D gene is left open where the match is weak. Size tells how often a clone was seen (once, few, many) or the class of an expanded clone, and some rows leave it out.

J: TRBJ1-2
size: -
V: TRBV10-3
D: -
CDR3: CAISDTRTAMSYGYTF
DNA: TGTGCCATCAGTGATACCCGGACAGCTATGAGCTATGGCTACACCTTC

J: TRBJ2-7
size: -
V: TRBV7-2
D: -
CDR3: CASSLKWPGLTYEQYF
DNA: TGTGCCAGCAGCCTTAAGTGGCCAGGTTTGACCTACGAGCAGTACTTC

J: TRBJ2-7
size: few
V: TRBV25-1
D: TRBD2
CDR3: CASSDLAGGYEQYF
DNA: TGTGCCAGCAGTGATCTAGCGGGGGGGTACGAGCAGTACTTC

J: TRBJ2-6
size: -
V: TRBV6-4
D: TRBD1
CDR3: CASNEQGRSGANVLTF
DNA: TGTGCCAGCAATGAACAGGGGCGCTCTGGGGCCAACGTCCTGACTTTC

J: TRBJ2-6
size: few
V: TRBV2
D: -
CDR3: CASSETGANVLTF
DNA: TGTGCCAGCAGTGAGACTGGGGCCAACGTCCTGACTTTC

J: TRBJ2-3
size: few
V: TRBV7-2
D: TRBD2
CDR3: CASSLDRSSGGDTQYF
DNA: TGTGCCAGCAGCTTAGATAGGTCTAGCGGTGGAGATACGCAGTATTTT

J: TRBJ1-1
size: -
V: TRBV27
D: -
CDR3: CASSYGGVRFTEAFF
DNA: TGTGCCAGCAGTTATGGGGGGGTTAGGTTCACTGAAGCTTTCTTT

J: TRBJ2-7
size: -
V: TRBV9
D: -
CDR3: CASSAKAYPSYEQYF
DNA: TGTGCCAGCAGTGCAAAGGCGTACCCGAGCTACGAGCAGTACTTC

J: TRBJ2-7
size: -
V: TRBV2
D: TRBD2
CDR3: CASSLREGLEQYF
DNA: TGTGCCAGCAGTTTGCGGGAGGGCCTCGAGCAATACTTC

J: TRBJ1-4
size: -
V: TRBV5-1
D: -
CDR3: CASSVDGRVEKLFF
DNA: TGCGCCAGCAGCGTGGACGGCCGGGTGGAAAAACTGTTTTTT

J: TRBJ1-5
size: -
V: TRBV19
D: -
CDR3: CASSIGGRGSNQPQHF
DNA: TGTGCCAGTAGTATAGGGGGTCGCGGCAGCAATCAGCCCCAGCATTTT

J: TRBJ1-1
size: -
V: TRBV4-2
D: -
CDR3: CASSQDGWYTEAFF
DNA: TGTGCCAGCAGCCAAGACGGATGGTACACTGAAGCTTTCTTT

J: TRBJ1-2
size: -
V: TRBV11-1
D: -
CDR3: CASSRDGAYGYTF
DNA: TGTGCCAGCAGCCGGGACGGTGCCTATGGCTACACCTTC

J: TRBJ2-7
size: few
V: TRBV4-2
D: -
CDR3: CASSHKISGIGNEQYF
DNA: TGTGCCAGCAGCCACAAGATATCGGGTATCGGTAACGAGCAGTACTTC

J: TRBJ2-1
size: -
V: TRBV11-1
D: -
CDR3: CASSYSRMDEQFF
DNA: TGTGCCAGCAGCTATTCCAGGATGGATGAGCAGTTCTTC

J: TRBJ2-4
size: -
V: TRBV19
D: -
CDR3: CASSMRAALAKNIQYF
DNA: TGTGCCAGTAGTATGCGGGCGGCGCTAGCCAAAAACATTCAGTACTTC

J: TRBJ2-1
size: few
V: TRBV5-1
D: TRBD1
CDR3: CASSLGEGAREQFF
DNA: TGCGCCAGCAGCTTAGGTGAGGGGGCACGCGAGCAGTTCTTC

J: TRBJ2-5
size: few
V: TRBV7-8
D: -
CDR3: CASSLALTAGAGTQYF
DNA: TGTGCCAGCAGCTTAGCGCTTACCGCGGGTGCAGGGACCCAGTACTTC

J: TRBJ2-7
size: few
V: TRBV19
D: -
CDR3: CASSTQGQGYEQYF
DNA: TGTGCCAGTTCCACCCAGGGTCAGGGCTACGAGCAGTACTTC

J: TRBJ2-2
size: -
V: TRBV12-5
D: -
CDR3: CASASGISGYGELFF
DNA: TGTGCTAGTGCCAGCGGTATCTCGGGTTACGGGGAGCTGTTTTTT

J: TRBJ2-7
size: -
V: TRBV27
D: TRBD1
CDR3: CASSFLGQGPHEQYF
DNA: TGTGCCAGCAGTTTTTTGGGACAGGGTCCCCACGAGCAGTACTTC

J: TRBJ2-5
size: -
V: TRBV5-4
D: TRBD2
CDR3: CASSLLLWDYPQETQYF
DNA: TGTGCCAGCAGCTTGCTTCTCTGGGACTATCCCCAAGAGACCCAGTACTTC

J: TRBJ1-4
size: -
V: TRBV25-1
D: -
CDR3: CASSASWGPDEKLFF
DNA: TGTGCCAGCAGTGCTAGTTGGGGGCCTGATGAAAAACTGTTTTTT

J: TRBJ2-2
size: -
V: TRBV7-2
D: TRBD2
CDR3: CASSLTAGAVTGELFF
DNA: TGTGCCAGCAGCTTAACAGCGGGAGCCGTCACCGGGGAGCTGTTTTTT

J: TRBJ2-3
size: -
V: TRBV18
D: TRBD2
CDR3: CASSPLEAGASRHTQYF
DNA: TGTGCCAGCTCACCCCTAGAAGCGGGAGCGTCTCGCCATACGCAGTATTTT

J: TRBJ2-2
size: many
V: TRBV28
D: TRBD2
CDR3: CASRREPGELFF
DNA: TGTGCCAGCAGGCGGGAGCCCGGGGAGCTGTTTTTT

J: TRBJ2-1
size: few
V: TRBV7-2
D: -
CDR3: CASSLELADNEQFF
DNA: TGTGCCAGCAGCTTAGAATTAGCGGACAATGAGCAGTTCTTC

J: TRBJ2-3
size: few
V: TRBV7-2
D: -
CDR3: CASSHRTRSPTDTQYF
DNA: TGTGCCAGCAGCCACCGGACCCGTTCCCCCACAGATACGCAGTATTTT

J: TRBJ2-4
size: few
V: TRBV15
D: -
CDR3: CATSRDSGQAKNIQYF
DNA: TGTGCCACCAGCAGAGATTCGGGGCAAGCCAAAAACATTCAGTACTTC

J: TRBJ2-7
size: -
V: TRBV18
D: TRBD2
CDR3: CASSPTSGSYEQYF
DNA: TGTGCCAGCTCACCGACTAGCGGGAGCTACGAGCAGTACTTC

J: TRBJ2-7
size: few
V: TRBV27
D: -
CDR3: CASREVGRPEQYF
DNA: TGTGCCAGCCGCGAGGTAGGGAGGCCCGAGCAGTACTTC

J: TRBJ2-3
size: few
V: TRBV4-3
D: -
CDR3: CASSQVEGPDTQYF
DNA: TGCGCCAGCAGCCAAGTGGAGGGTCCAGATACGCAGTATTTT

J: TRBJ1-2
size: few
V: TRBV7-9
D: -
CDR3: CASSPGTNPNYGYTF
DNA: TGTGCCAGCAGCCCAGGGACAAATCCTAACTATGGCTACACCTTC

J: TRBJ2-1
size: -
V: TRBV7-2
D: -
CDR3: CASSLKRGPEQFF
DNA: TGTGCCAGCAGCTTAAAAAGGGGTCCTGAGCAGTTCTTC

J: TRBJ2-3
size: -
V: TRBV27
D: -
CDR3: CAIIIAGTQYF
DNA: TGTGCCATCATCATCGCCGGTACGCAGTATTTT

J: TRBJ1-4
size: few
V: TRBV28
D: -
CDR3: CASSGWGTTNEKLFF
DNA: TGTGCCAGCAGCGGGTGGGGGACAACTAATGAAAAACTGTTTTTT

J: TRBJ2-7
size: -
V: TRBV4-3
D: -
CDR3: CASSPLHGGPYEQYF
DNA: TGCGCCAGCAGCCCTCTACATGGCGGACCCTACGAGCAGTACTTC

J: TRBJ2-2
size: few
V: TRBV28
D: -
CDR3: CASGHTGELFF
DNA: TGTGCCAGCGGCCATACCGGGGAGCTGTTTTTT

J: TRBJ2-7
size: few
V: TRBV4-2
D: TRBD2
CDR3: CASSQGTSGVDYEQYF
DNA: TGTGCCAGCAGCCAAGGGACTAGCGGGGTAGACTACGAGCAGTACTTC

J: TRBJ2-7
size: few
V: TRBV9
D: -
CDR3: CASSVGNSGPDDEQYF
DNA: TGTGCCAGCAGCGTTGGGAATTCGGGCCCAGACGACGAGCAGTACTTC

J: TRBJ2-7
size: few
V: TRBV15
D: -
CDR3: CATSTDIARIYEQYF
DNA: TGTGCCACCAGCACGGACATCGCTAGAATCTACGAGCAGTACTTC

J: TRBJ2-4
size: -
V: TRBV20-1
D: -
CDR3: CSARQVDIQYF
DNA: TGCAGTGCTAGACAGGTCGACATTCAGTACTTC

J: TRBJ2-7
size: -
V: TRBV28
D: -
CDR3: CASTTRRLRTYEQYF
DNA: TGTGCCAGCACCACGAGGAGACTTCGAACCTACGAGCAGTACTTC

J: TRBJ2-7
size: -
V: TRBV18
D: -
CDR3: CASSPVAVPYEQYF
DNA: TGTGCCAGCTCACCAGTCGCAGTCCCCTACGAGCAGTACTTC

J: TRBJ2-5
size: few
V: TRBV7-9
D: -
CDR3: CASRPRDHGTQYF
DNA: TGTGCCAGCAGGCCCCGGGACCACGGGACCCAGTACTTC